Listed here are 2 T cell receptor beta chains from one sample, sequenced in a study of T-cell memory formation after mild COVID-19. A single record per CDR3 protein comes from TCRdb applying MiXCR to the 5' RACE reads. The sample carries about 560,000 distinct CDR3 sequences, approximately 18% recorded once. Specimen: PBMCs or a T cell subset sorted from them (not recorded which). These receptors originate from an adult woman who had mild COVID-19 (a few samples of this study predate the infection). Cell type and time point are not known.

The chain employs TRBV7-8 and TRBJ2-3; D may be TRBD1 or TRBD2 (6 bases each). Per germline, CDR1 SGHVS and CDR2 FQNEAQ. V shed 2 bases and J shed 6 bases, with 15 bases lying between them. The CDR3 extends over 15 amino acids. In nucleotides, the CDR3 is TGTGCCAGCAGCTTAAAGGGGGGCATTGGGGATACGCAGTATTTT. Translated: CASSLKGGIGDTQYF.

This clonotype has a single count. The chain employs TRBV6-6 and TRBJ1-1; 8 bases match TRBD1. V shed 5 bases and J 4 bases; nucleotides not matched to a gene: 6. The germline gives CDR1 MNHNY, CDR2 SVGAGI (reference sequence). The CDR3 has 14 residues. DNA of the CDR3: TGTGCCAGCAGTGGACAGGGTGGGCGCACTGAAGCTTTCTTT. Encoded protein: CASSGQGGRTEAFF.